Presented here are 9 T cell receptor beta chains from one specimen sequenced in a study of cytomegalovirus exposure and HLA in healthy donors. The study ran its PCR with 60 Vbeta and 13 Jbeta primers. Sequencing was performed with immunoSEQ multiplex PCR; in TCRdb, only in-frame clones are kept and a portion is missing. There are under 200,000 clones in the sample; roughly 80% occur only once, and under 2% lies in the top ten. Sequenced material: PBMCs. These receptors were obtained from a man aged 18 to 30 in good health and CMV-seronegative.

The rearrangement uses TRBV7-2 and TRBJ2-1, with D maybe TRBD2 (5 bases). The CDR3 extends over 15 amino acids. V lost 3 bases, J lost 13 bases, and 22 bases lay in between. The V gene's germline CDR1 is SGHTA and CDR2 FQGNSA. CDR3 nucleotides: TGTGCCAGCAGCTTGGAGCGGATCGAAGGTCTCTTTCAGTTCTTC. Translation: CASSLERIEGLFQFF.

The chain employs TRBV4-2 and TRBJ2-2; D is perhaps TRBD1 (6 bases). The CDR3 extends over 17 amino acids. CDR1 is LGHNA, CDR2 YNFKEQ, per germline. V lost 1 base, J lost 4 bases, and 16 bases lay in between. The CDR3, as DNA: TGTGCCAGCAGCCAAGCGTCAGGGGAGTATTCCACCGGGGAGCTGTTTTTT. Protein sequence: CASSQASGEYSTGELFF.

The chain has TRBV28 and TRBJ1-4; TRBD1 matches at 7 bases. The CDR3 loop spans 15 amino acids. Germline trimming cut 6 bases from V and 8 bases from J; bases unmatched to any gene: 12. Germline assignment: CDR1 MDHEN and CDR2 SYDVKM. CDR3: CASSPTGTGVEKLFF. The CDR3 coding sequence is TGTGCCAGCAGCCCGACAGGGACTGGCGTAGAAAAACTGTTTTTT.

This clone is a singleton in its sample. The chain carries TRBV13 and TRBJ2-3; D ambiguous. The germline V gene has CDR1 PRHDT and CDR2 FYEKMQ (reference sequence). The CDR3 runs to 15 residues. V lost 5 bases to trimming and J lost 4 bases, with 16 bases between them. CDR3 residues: CASSPSLVQPDTQYF. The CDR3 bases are TGTGCCAGCAGCCCCTCGCTAGTTCAGCCAGATACGCAGTATTTT.

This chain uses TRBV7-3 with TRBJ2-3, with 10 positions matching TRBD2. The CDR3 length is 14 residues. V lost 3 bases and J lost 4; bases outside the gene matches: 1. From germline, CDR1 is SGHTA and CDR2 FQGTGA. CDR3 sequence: CASSLLAGADTQYF. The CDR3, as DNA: TGTGCCAGCAGCTTGCTAGCGGGAGCAGATACGCAGTATTTT.

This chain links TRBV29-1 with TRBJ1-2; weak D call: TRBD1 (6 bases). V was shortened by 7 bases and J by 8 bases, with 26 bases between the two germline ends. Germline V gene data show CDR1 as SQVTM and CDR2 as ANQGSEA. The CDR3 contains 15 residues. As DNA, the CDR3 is TGCAGCGCCGAGGGGAATCTTGGACAGATAGAGGGCTACACCTTC. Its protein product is CSAEGNLGQIEGYTF. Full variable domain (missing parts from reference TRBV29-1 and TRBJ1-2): SAVISQKPSRDICQRGTSLTIQCQVDSQVTMMFWYRQQPGQSLTLIATANQGSEATYESGFVIDKFPISRPNLTFSTLTVSNMSPEDSSIYLCSAEGNLGQIEGYTFGSGTRLTVV.

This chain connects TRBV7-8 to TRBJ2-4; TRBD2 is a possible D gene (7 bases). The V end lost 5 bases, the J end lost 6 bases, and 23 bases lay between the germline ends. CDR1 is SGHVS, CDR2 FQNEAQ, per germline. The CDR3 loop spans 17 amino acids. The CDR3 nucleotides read TGTGCCAGCAGCCCCCGGAAGGGGGGGTTAGATGGAAACATTCAGTACTTC. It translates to CASSPRKGGLDGNIQYF.

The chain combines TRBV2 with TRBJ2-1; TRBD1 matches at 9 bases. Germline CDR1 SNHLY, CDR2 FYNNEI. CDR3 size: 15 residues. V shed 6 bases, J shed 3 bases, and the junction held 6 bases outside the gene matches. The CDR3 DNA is TGTGCCAGCAGGTCCGGGACAGGGAACTACAATGAGCAGTTCTTC. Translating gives CASRSGTGNYNEQFF.

Written as DNA, the CDR3 is TGTGCCAGCAGAAGGGGACAGTTGACTCGAGCTTTCTTT. Its protein is CASRRGQLTRAFF. V gene TRBV2 combines with J gene TRBJ1-1; 7 nucleotides line up with TRBD1. The CDR3 totals 13 residues. The ends lost 6 bases at V and 10 bases at J; junction bases unmatched: 11. Germline V gene sequence: CDR1 SNHLY, CDR2 FYNNEI.